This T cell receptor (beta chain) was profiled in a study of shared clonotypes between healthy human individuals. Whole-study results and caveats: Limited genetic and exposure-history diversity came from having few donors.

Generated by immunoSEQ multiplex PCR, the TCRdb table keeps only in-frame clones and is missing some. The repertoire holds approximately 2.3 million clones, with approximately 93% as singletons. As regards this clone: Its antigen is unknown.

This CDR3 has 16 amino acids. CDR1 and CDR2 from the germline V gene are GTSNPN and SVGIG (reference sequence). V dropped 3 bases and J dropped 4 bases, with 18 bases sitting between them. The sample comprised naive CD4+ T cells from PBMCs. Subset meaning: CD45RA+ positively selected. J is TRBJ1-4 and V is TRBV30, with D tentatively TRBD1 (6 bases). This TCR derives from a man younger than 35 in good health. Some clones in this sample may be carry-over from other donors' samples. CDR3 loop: CAWRQGSRFINEKLFF. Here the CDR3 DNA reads TGTGCCTGGAGGCAGGGGTCCCGATTTATTAATGAAAAACTGTTTTTT.